The TCR beta chain described here comes from a study of blood T cell repertoires in COVID-19. Overall study context: Either two negative PCRs, clearance, or symptom resolution qualified Cohort 3 donors as recovered. Both acute and convalescent COVID-19 samples were obtained from the United States, Italy and Spain. T cells, B-cell-depleted T cells, or PBMCs supplied cDNA or gDNA.

Original processing notes: Reference gene primer amplification gave estimated nucleated cell counts. Sequencing was performed with immunoSEQ multiplex PCR; in TCRdb, only in-frame clones are kept and a portion is missing. D and trimming were read from the DNA, whereas the V and J calls and clone size are those reported in that table. The sample has about 170,000 clones; 70% to 80% are singletons. The CDR3 runs to 16 residues. Looked up from germline, CDR1 is LGHDT and CDR2 is YNNKEL (reference sequence). V lost 5 bases, J lost 0 bases, and 11 bases lay in between. The TCR was taken from a woman aged 70-85 years in a cohort exposed to, infected with or recovered from COVID-19 (not recorded which). V gene TRBV3-1 (or the pseudogene TRBV3-2) combines with J gene TRBJ2-6; D ambiguous. The sequencing sample was made of PBMCs or T cells enriched from blood (not recorded which). The DNA for the CDR3 is TGTGCCAGCAGCTCATCATCCTACTCTGGGGCCAACGTCCTGACTTTC. Amino acids: CASSSSSYSGANVLTF.